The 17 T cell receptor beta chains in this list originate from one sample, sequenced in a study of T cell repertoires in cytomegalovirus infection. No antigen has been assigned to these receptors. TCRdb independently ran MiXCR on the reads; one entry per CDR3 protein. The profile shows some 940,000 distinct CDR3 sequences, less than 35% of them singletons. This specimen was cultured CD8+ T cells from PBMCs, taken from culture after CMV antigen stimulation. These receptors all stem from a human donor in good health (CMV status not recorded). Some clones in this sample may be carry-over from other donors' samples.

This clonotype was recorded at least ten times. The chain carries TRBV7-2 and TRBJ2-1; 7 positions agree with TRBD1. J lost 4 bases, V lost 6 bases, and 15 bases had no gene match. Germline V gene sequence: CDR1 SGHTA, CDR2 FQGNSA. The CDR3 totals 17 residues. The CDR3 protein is CASRPATTGISYNEQFF. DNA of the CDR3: TGTGCCAGCAGACCCGCCACGACAGGGATTAGTTACAATGAGCAGTTCTTC. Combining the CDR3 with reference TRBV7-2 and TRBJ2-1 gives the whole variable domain GAGVSQSPSNKVTEKGKDVELRCDPISGHTALYWYRQSLGQGLEFLIYFQGNSAPDKSGLPSDRFSAERTGGSVSTLTIQRTQQEDSAVYLCASRPATTGISYNEQFFGPGTRLTVL.

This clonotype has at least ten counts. The CDR3 reads CASSLDGRAEAFF. The CDR3 coding sequence is TGTGCCAGCAGCTTAGACGGGAGGGCTGAAGCTTTCTTT. The chain combines TRBV7-6 with TRBJ1-1; the D is unclear. Germline CDR1 SGHVS, CDR2 FNYEAQ. Trimming shortened V by 1 base and J by 6 bases, and 9 bases separated the two germline ends. This CDR3 region has 13 residues.

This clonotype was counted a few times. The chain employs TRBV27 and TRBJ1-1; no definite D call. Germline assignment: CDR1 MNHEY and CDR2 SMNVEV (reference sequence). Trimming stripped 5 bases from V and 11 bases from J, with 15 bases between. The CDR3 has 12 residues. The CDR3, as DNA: TGTGCCAGCAGTCCCAGGACCTTCGGGGCTTTCTTT. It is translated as CASSPRTFGAFF.

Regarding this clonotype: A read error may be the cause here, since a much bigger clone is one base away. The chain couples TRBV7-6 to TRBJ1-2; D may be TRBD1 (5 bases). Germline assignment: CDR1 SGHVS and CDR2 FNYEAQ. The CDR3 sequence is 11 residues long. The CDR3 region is CVSRAGYGYTF. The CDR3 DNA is TGTGTCAGCAGAGCAGGGTATGGCTACACCTTC.

The CDR3 region is CASSLVLRGTGNEQFF. The CDR3 bases are TGTGCCAGCAGCTTAGTCCTGCGGGGGACAGGCAATGAGCAGTTCTTC. The gene calls are TRBV7-4 and TRBJ2-1; D possibly corresponds to TRBD1 (8 bases). The CDR3 consists of 16 residues. The germline V gene has CDR1 SGHVT and CDR2 SQSDAQ. V dropped 1 base and J dropped 6 bases, with 16 bases sitting between them.

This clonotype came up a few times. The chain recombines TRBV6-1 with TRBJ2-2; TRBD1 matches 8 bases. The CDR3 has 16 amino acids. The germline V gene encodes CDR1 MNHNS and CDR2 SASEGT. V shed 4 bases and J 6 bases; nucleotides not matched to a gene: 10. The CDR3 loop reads CASSVRGQGRAGELFF. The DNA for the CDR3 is TGTGCCAGCAGTGTGAGAGGACAGGGTCGGGCCGGGGAGCTGTTTTTT.

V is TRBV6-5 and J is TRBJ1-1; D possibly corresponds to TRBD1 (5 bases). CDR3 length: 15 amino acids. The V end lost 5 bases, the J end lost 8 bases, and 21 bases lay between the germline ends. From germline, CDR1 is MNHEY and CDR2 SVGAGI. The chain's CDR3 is CASSEAWGWDSEAFF. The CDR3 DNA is TGTGCCAGCAGTGAAGCTTGGGGGTGGGACTCCGAAGCTTTCTTT.

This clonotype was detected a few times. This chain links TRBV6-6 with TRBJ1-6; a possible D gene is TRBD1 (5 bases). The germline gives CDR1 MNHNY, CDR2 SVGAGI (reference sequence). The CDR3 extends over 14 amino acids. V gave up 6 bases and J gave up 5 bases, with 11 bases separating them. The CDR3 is CASSWTPHNSPLHF. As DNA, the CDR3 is TGTGCCAGCAGCTGGACACCCCATAATTCACCCCTCCACTTT.

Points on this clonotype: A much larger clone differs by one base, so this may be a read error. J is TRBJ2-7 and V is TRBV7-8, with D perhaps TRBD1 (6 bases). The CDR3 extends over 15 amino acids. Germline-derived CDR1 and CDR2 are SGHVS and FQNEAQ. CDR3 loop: CVSSLGQSSSYEQYV. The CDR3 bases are TGTGTCAGCAGTTTAGGACAGTCGAGCTCCTACGAGCAGTACGTC.

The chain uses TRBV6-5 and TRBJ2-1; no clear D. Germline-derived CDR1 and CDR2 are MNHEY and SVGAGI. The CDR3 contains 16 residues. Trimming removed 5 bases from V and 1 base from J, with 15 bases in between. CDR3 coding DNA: TGTGCCAGCAGTCCCCTCGACGCAAGGTCCTACAATGAGCAGTTCTTC. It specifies CASSPLDARSYNEQFF.

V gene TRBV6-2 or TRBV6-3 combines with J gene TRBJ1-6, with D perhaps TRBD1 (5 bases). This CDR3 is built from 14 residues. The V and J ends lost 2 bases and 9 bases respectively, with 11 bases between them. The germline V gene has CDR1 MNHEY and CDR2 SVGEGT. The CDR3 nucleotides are TGTGCCAGCAGTTACGCAGGGCCTATTTCACCCCTCCACTTT. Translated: CASSYAGPISPLHF.

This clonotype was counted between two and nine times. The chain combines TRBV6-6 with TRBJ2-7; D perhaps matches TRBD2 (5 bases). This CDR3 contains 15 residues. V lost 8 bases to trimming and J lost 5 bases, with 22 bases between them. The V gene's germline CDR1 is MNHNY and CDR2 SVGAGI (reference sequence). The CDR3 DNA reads TGTGCCAGCTTTCTCAGAGAGGGTTCGATAAACGAGCAGTACTTC. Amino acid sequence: CASFLREGSINEQYF.

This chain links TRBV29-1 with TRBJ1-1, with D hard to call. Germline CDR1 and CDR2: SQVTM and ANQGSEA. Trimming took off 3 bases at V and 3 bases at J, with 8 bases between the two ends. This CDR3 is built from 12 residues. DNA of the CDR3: TGCAGCGTTGATAGCGGCGACACTGAAGCTTTCTTT. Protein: CSVDSGDTEAFF.

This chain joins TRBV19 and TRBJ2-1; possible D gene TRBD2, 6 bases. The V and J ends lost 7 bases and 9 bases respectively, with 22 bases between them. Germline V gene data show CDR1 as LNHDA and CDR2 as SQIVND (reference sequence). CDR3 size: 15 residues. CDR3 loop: CASKLAGPGASEQFF. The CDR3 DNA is TGTGCCAGTAAGTTGGCGGGGCCCGGGGCCAGTGAGCAGTTCTTC.

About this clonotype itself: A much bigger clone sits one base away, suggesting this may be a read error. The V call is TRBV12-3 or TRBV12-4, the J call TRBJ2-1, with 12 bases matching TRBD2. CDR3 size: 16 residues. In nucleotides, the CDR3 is TGTGTCAGCAGTTTATCCCTAGCGGGGGGGTACAATGAGCAGTTCTTC. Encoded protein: CVSSLSLAGGYNEQFF.

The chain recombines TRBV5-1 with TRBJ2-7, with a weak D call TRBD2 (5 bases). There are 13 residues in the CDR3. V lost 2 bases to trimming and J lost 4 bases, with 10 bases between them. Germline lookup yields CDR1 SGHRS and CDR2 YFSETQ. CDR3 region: CASSFVGEYEQYF. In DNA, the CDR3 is TGCGCCAGCAGCTTCGTCGGGGAATACGAGCAGTACTTC.

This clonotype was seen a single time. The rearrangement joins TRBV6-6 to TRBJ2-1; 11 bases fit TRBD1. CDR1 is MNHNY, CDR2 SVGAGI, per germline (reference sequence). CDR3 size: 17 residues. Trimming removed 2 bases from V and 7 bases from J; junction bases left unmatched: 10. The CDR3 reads CASSYLTGTGGINEQFF. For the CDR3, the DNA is TGTGCCAGCAGTTACCTCACGGGGACAGGGGGTATAAATGAGCAGTTCTTC.